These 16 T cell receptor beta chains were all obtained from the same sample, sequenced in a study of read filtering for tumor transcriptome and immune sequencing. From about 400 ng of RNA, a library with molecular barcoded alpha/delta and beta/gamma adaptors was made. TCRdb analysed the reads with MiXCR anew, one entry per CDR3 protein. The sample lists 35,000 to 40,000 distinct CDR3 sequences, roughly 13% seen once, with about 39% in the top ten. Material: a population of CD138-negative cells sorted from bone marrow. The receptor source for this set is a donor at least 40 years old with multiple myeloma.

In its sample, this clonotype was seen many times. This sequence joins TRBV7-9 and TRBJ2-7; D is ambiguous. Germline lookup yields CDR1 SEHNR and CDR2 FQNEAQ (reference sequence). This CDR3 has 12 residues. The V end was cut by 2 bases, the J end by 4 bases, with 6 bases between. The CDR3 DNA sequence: TGTGCCAGCAGCTTAAAGATATACGAGCAGTACTTC. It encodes CASSLKIYEQYF.

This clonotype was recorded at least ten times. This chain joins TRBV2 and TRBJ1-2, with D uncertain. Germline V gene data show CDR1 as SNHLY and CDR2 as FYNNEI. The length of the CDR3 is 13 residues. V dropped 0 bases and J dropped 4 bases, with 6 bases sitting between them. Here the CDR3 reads CASSEARLYGYTF. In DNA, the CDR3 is TGTGCCAGCAGTGAAGCCAGGCTCTATGGCTACACCTTC.

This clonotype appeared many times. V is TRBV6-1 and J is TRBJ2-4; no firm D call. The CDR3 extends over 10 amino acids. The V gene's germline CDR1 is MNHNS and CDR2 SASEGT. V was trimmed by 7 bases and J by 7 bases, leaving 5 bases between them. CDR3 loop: CASKNNIQYF. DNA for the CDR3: TGTGCCAGCAAGAATAACATTCAGTACTTC.

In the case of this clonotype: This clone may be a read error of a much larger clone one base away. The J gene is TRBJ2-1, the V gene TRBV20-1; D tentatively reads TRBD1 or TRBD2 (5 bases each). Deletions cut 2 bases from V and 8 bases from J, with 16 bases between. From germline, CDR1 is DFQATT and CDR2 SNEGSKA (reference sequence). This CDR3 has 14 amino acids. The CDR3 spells CSARLRSWGYEQFF. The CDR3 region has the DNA TGCAGTGCTAGACTACGAAGCTGGGGGTATGAGCAGTTCTTC.

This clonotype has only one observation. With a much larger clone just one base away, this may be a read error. CDR3 amino acids: CAASRDPGGETQYF. The CDR3, as DNA: TGTGCCGCCAGCAGAGATCCAGGGGGGGAGACCCAGTACTTC. The V call is TRBV15, the J call TRBJ2-5, with a weak D call TRBD1 (7 bases). Germline V CDR1 and CDR2: LNHNV, YYDKDF (reference sequence). There are 14 residues in the CDR3. Full variable domain (remainder filled in from reference TRBV15 and TRBJ2-5): DAMVIQNPRYQVTQFGKPVTLSCSQTLNHNVMYWYQQKSSQAPKLLFHYYDKDFNNEADTPDNFQSRRPNTSFCFLDIRSPGLGDTAMYLCAASRDPGGETQYFGPGTRLLVL.

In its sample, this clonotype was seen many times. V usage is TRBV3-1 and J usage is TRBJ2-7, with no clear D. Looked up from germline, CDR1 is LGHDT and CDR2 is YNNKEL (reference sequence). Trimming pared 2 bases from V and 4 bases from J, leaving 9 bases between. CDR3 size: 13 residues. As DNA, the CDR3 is TGTGCCAGCAGCCAATTTTCTGCGTACGAGCAGTACTTC. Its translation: CASSQFSAYEQYF.

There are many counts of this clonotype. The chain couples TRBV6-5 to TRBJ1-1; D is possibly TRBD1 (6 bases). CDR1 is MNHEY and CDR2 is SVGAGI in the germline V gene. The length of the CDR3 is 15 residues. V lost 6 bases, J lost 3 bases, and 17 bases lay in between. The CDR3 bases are TGTGCCAGCAGCCCGGTTAGACGACAGGACACTGAAGCTTTCTTT. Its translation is CASSPVRRQDTEAFF.

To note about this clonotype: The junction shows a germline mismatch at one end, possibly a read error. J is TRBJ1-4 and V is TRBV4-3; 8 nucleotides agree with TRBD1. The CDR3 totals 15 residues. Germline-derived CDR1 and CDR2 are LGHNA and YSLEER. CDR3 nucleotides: TGCGCCAGCAGCCAGACCGGGACAGGCTATGAAAAACGGTTTTTT. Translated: CASSQTGTGYEKRFF.

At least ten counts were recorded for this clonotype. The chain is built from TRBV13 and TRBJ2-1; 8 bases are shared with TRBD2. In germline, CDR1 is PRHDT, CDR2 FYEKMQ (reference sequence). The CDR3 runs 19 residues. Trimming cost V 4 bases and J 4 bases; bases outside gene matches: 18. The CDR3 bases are TGTGCCAGCAGCTCTAAAACCCGAGTAGCGGGAACAGATTACAATGAGCAGTTCTTC. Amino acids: CASSSKTRVAGTDYNEQFF.

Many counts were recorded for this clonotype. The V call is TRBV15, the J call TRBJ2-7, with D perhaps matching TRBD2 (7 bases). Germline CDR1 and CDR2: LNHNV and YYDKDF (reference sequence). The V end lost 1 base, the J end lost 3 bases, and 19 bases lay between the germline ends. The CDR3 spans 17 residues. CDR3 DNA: TGTGCCACCAGCAGAGGCGCCGGCAGGGGAGGGAGCTACGAGCAGTACTTC. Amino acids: CATSRGAGRGGSYEQYF.

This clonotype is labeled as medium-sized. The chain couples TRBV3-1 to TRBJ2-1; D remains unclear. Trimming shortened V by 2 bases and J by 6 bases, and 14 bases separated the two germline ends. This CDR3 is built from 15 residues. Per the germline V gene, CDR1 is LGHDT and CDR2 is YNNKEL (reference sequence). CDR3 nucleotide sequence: TGTGCCAGCAGCCAACCCCGGGTGTCGGGCAATGAGCAGTTCTTC. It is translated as CASSQPRVSGNEQFF.

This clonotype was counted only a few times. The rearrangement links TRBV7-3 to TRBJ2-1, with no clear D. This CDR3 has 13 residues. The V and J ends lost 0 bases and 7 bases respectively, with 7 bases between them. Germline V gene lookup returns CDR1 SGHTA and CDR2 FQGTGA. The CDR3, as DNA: TGTGCCAGCAGCTTAACGCCGGGTAATGAGCAGTTCTTC. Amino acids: CASSLTPGNEQFF.

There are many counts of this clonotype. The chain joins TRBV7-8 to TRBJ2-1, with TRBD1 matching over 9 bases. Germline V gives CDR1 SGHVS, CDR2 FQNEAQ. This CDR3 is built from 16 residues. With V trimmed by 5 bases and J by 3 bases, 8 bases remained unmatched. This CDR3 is CASSPRDRALYNEQFF. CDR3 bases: TGTGCCAGCAGCCCGCGGGACAGGGCCCTCTACAATGAGCAGTTCTTC.

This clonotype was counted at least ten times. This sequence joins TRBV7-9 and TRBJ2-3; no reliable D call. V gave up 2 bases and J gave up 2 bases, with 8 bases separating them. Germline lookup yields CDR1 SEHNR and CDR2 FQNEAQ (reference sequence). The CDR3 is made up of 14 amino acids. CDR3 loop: CASSLSEVTDTQYF. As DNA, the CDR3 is TGTGCCAGCAGCTTAAGTGAAGTCACAGATACGCAGTATTTT.

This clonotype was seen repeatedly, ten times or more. The CDR3 DNA follows: TGCAGTGCTAGCCGAGACGACTATGGCTACACCTTC. It yields the protein CSASRDDYGYTF. The gene calls are TRBV20-1 and TRBJ1-2; D unresolved. The V gene lost 3 bases and the J gene lost 3 bases, with 8 bases spanning the gap. The CDR3 is 12 amino acids. Looked up from germline, CDR1 is DFQATT and CDR2 is SNEGSKA (reference sequence).

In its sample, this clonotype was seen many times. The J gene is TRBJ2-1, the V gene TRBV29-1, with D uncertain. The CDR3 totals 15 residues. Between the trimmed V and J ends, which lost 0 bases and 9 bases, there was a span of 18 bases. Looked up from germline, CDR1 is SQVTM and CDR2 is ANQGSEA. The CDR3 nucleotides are TGCAGCGTTGAAGACCATGGACCCCGTCAGGCTGAGCAGTTCTTC. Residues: CSVEDHGPRQAEQFF.